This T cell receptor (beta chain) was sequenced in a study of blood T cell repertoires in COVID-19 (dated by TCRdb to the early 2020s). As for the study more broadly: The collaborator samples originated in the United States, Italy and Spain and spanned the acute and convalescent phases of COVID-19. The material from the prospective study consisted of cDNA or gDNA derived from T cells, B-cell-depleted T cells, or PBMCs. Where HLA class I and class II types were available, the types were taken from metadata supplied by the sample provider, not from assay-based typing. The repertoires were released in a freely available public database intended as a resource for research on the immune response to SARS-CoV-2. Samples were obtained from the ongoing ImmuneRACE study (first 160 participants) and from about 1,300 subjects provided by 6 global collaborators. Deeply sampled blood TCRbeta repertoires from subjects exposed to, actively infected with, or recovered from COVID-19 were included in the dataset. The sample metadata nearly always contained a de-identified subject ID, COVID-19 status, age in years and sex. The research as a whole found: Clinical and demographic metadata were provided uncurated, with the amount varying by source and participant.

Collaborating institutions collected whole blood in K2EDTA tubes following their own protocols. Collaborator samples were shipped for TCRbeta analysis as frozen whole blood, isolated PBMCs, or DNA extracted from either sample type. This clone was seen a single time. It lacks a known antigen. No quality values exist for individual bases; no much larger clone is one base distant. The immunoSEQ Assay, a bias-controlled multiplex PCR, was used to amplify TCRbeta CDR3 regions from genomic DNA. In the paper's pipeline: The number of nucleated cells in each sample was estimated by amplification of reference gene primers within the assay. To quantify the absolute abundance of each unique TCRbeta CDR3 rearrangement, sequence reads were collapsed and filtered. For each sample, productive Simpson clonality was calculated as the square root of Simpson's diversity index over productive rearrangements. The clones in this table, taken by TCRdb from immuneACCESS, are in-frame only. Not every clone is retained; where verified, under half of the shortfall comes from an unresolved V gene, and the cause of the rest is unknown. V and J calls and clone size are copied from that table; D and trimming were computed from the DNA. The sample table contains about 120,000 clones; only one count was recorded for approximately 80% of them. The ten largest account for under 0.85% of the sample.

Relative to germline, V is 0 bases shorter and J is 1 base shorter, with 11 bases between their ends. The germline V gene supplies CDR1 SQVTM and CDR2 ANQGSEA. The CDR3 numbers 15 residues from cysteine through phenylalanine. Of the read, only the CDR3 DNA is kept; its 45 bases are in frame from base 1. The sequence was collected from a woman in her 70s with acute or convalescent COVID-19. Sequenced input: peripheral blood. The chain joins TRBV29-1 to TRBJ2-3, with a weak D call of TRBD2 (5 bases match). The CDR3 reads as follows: CSVEDQGGGTDTQYF. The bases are TGCAGCGTTGAAGATCAAGGAGGTGGCACAGATACGCAGTATTTT.